This T cell receptor (beta chain) derives from a study of cytomegalovirus exposure and HLA in healthy donors. General observations from the study: The dataset shows that most TCR sequences were rare, while some public TCRs occurred in many donors. In a later analysis, at a false discovery rate of 0.05, 16,951 TCR beta sequences were associated with HLA alleles.

As for this clone: Its target is not known.

V trimming: 8 bases; J trimming: 2 bases; junction bases outside the gene matches: 5. This CDR3 contains 15 residues. The germline V gene encodes CDR1 MDHEN and CDR2 SYDVKM. The PCR was carried out with 60 Vbeta primers and 13 Jbeta primers. Assay used: immunoSEQ multiplex PCR; TCRdb lists only in-frame clones, some missing. This table has under 200,000 clones, 60% to 85% appearing once. Donors in the study were healthy people who gave bone marrow. This chain connects TRBV28 to TRBJ2-2, with TRBD2 matching 10 bases. The specimen sequenced was PBMCs. The sequence was obtained from a female donor in good health and CMV-seronegative. CDR3 coding DNA: TGTGCCAGCCGAACTAGCGGGGAAAACACCGGGGAGCTGTTTTTT. Protein product: CASRTSGENTGELFF. The variable domain in full, completed from reference TRBV28 and TRBJ2-2, reads DVKVTQSSRYLVKRTGEKVFLECVQDMDHENMFWYRQDPGLGLRLIYFSYDVKMKEKGDIPEGYSVSREKKERFSLILESASTNQTSMYLCASRTSGENTGELFFGEGSRLTVL.